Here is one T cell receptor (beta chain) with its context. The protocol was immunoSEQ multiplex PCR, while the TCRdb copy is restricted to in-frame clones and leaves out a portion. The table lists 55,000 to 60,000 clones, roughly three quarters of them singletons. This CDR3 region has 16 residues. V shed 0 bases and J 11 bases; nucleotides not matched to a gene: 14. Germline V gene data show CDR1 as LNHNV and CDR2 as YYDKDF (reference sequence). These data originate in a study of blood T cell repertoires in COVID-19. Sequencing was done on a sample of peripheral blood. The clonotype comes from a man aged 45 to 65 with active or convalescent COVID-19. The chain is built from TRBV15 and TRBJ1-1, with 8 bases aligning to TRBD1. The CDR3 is CATSRDRSQTGAIAFF. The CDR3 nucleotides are TGTGCCACCAGCAGAGATCGTAGCCAGACAGGGGCAATCGCTTTCTTT.